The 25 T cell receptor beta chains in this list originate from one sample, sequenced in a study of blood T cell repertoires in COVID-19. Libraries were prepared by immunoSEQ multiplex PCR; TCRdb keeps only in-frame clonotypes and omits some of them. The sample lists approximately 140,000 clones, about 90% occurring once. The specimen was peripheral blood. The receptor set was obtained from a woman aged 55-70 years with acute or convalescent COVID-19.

Here the CDR3 DNA reads TGTGCCAGTAGTCCCCACCGGGGGGGCTACTCCTACGAGCAGTACTTC. Translating gives CASSPHRGGYSYEQYF. The rearrangement joins TRBV19 to TRBJ2-7; 8 positions match TRBD2. J was trimmed by 0 bases and V by 5 bases; bases with no gene match: 9. CDR3 length: 16 amino acids. From germline, CDR1 is LNHDA and CDR2 SQIVND (reference sequence).

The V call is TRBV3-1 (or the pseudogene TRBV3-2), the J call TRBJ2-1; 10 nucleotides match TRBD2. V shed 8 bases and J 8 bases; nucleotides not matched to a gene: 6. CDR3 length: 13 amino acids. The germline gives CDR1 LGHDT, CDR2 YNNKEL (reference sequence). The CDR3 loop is CASGERGGYEQFF. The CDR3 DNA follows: TGTGCCAGCGGGGAGCGGGGGGGGTATGAGCAGTTCTTC.

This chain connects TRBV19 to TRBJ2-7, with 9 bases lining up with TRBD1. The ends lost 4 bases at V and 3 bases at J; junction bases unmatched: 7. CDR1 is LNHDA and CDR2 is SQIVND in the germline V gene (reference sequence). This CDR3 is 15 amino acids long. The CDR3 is CASSTPGTGYYEQYF. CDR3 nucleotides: TGTGCCAGTAGTACGCCCGGGACAGGGTACTACGAGCAGTACTTC.

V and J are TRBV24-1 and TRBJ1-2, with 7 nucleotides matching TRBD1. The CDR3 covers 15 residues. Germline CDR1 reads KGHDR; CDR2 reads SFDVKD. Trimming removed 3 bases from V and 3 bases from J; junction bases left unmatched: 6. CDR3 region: CATSDTLGGYYGYTF. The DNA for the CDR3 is TGTGCCACCAGTGATACCCTAGGGGGCTACTATGGCTACACCTTC.

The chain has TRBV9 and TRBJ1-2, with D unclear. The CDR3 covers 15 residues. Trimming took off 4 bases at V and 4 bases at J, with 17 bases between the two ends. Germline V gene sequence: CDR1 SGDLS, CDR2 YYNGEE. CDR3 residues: CASSPMAGVGYGYTF. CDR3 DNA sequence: TGTGCCAGCAGCCCCATGGCGGGAGTCGGCTATGGCTACACCTTC.

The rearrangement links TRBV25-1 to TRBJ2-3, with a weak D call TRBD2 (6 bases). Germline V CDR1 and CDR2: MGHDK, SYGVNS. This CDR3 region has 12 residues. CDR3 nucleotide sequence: TGTGCGGCGGGAAGGGGCACAGATACGCAGTATTTT. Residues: CAAGRGTDTQYF.

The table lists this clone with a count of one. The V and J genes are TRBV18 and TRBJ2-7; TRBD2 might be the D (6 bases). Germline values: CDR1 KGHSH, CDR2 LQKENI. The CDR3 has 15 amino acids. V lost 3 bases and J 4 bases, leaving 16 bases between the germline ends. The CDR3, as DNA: TGTGCCAGCTCACCGCCCACCGCGGAGGGTTACGAGCAGTACTTC. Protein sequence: CASSPPTAEGYEQYF. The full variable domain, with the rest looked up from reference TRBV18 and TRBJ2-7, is NAGVMQNPRHLVRRRGQEARLRCSPMKGHSHVYWYRQLPEEGLKFMVYLQKENIIDESGMPKERFSAEFPKEGPSILRIQQVVRGDSAAYFCASSPPTAEGYEQYFGPGTRLTVT.

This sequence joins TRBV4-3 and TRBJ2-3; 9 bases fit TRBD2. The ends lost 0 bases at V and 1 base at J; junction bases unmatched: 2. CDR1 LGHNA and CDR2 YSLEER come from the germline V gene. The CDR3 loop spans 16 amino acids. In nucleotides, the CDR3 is TGCGCCAGCAGCCAAGAAGAGCGGGGGGGCACAGATACGCAGTATTTT. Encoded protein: CASSQEERGGTDTQYF.

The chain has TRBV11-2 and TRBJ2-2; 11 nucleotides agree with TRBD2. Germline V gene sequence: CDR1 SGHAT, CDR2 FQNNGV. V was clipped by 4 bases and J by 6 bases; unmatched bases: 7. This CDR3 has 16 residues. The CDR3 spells CASSSTSGGGAGELFF. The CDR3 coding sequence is TGTGCCAGCAGCTCCACTAGCGGGGGAGGTGCCGGGGAGCTGTTTTTT. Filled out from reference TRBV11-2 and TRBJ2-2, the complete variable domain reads EAGVAQSPRYKIIEKRQSVAFWCNPISGHATLYWYQQILGQGPKLLIQFQNNGVVDDSQLPKDRFSAERLKGVDSTLKIQPAKLEDSAVYLCASSSTSGGGAGELFFGEGSRLTVL.

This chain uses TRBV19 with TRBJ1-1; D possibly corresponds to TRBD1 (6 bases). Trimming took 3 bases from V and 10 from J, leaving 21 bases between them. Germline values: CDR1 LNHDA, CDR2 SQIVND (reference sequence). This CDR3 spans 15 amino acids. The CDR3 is CASSMLPGAQEVAFF. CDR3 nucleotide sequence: TGTGCCAGTAGTATGCTGCCAGGGGCGCAAGAGGTAGCTTTCTTT.

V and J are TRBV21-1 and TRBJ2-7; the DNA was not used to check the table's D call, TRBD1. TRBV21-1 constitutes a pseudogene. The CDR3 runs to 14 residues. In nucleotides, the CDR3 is TGTGCCAGCAGCGTCCGGGACAGACACTACGAGCAGTACTTC. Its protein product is CASSVRDRHYEQYF.

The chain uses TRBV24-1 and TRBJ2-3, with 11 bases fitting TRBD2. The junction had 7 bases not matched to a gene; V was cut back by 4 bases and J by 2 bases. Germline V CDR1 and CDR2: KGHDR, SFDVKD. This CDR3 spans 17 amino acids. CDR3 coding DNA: TGTGCCACCAGTGACCCTACGACTAGCGGGGACACAGATACGCAGTATTTT. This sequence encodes CATSDPTTSGDTDTQYF.

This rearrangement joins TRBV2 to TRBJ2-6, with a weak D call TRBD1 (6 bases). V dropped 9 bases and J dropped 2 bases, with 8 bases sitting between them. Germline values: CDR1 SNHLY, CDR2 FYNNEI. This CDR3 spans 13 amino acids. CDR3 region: CARRTAGANVLTF. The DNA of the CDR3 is TGTGCCAGAAGGACAGCTGGGGCCAACGTCCTGACTTTC. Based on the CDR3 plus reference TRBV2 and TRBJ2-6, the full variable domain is EPEVTQTPSHQVTQMGQEVILRCVPISNHLYFYWYRQILGQKVEFLVSFYNNEISEKSEIFDDQFSVERPDGSNFTLKIRSTKLEDSAMYFCARRTAGANVLTFGAGSRLTVL.

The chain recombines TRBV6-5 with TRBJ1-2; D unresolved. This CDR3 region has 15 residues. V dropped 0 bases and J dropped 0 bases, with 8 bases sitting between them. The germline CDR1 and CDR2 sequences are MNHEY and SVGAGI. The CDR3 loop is CASSYSRQSNYGYTF. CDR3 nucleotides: TGTGCCAGCAGTTACTCGAGGCAGTCTAACTATGGCTACACCTTC.

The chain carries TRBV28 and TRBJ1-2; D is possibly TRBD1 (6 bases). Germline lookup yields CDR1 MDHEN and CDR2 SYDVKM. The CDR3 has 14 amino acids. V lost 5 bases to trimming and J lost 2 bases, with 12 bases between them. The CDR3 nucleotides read TGTGCCAGCAGTCCCTCCGGGACAAACTATGGCTACACCTTC. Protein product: CASSPSGTNYGYTF.

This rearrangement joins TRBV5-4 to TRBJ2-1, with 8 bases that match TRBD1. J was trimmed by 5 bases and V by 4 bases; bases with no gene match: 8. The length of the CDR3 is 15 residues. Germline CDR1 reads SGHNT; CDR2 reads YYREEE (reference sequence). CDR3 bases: TGTGCCAGCAGCCGTACGGACAGGGCACACAATGAGCAGTTCTTC. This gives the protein CASSRTDRAHNEQFF.

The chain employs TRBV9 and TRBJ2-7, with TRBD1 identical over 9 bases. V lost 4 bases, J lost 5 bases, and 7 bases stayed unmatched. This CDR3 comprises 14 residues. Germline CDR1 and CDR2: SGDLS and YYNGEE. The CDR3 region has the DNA TGTGCCAGCAGCCCCGAACAGGGGGCTGACGAGCAGTACTTC. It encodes CASSPEQGADEQYF. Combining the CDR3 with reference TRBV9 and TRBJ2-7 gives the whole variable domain DSGVTQTPKHLITATGQRVTLRCSPRSGDLSVYWYQQSLDQGLQFLIQYYNGEERAKGNILERFSAQQFPDLHSELNLSSLELGDSALYFCASSPEQGADEQYFGPGTRLTVT.

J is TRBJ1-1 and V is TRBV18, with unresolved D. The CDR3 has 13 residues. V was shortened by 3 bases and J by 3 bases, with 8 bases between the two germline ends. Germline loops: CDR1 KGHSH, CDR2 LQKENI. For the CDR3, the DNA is TGTGCCAGCTCACCTCAGTTGGACACTGAAGCTTTCTTT. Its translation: CASSPQLDTEAFF.

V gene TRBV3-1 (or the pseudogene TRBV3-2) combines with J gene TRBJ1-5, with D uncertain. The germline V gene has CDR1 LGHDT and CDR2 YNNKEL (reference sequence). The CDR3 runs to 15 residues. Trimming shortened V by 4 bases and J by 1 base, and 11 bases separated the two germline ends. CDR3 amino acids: CASSPSGGSNQPQHF. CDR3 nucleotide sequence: TGTGCCAGCAGCCCGTCAGGTGGGAGCAATCAGCCCCAGCATTTT.

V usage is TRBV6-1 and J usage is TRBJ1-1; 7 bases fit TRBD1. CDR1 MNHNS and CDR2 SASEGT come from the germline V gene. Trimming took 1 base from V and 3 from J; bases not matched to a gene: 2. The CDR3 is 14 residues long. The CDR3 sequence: CASSEGGTDTEAFF. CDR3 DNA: TGTGCCAGCAGTGAAGGAGGGACAGACACTGAAGCTTTCTTT.

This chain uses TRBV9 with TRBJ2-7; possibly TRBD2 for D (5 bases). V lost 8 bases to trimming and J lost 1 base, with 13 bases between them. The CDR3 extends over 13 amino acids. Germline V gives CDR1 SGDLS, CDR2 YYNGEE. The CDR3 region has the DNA TGTGCCAGGGACGCGGGCCAGTCCTACGAGCAGTACTTC. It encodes CARDAGQSYEQYF.

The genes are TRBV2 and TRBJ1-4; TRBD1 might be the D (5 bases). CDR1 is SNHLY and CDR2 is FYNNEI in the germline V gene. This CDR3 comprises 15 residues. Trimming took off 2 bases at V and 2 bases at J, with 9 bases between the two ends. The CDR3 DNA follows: TGTGCCAGCAGTGAACCAGCAGGGACTAATGAAAAACTGTTTTTT. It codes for CASSEPAGTNEKLFF.

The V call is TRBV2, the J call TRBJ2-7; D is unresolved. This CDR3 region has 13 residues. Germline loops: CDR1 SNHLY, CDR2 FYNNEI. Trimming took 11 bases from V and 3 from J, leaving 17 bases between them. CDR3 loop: CAGSNGLHYEQYF. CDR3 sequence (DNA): TGTGCCGGAAGCAATGGGCTCCACTACGAGCAGTACTTC.

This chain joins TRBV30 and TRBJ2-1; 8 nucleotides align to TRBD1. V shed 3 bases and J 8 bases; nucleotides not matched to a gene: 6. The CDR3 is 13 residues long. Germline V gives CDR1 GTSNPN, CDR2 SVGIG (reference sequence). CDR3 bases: TGTGCCTGGAGCCGGACAGGGCGGGATGAGCAGTTCTTC. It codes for CAWSRTGRDEQFF.

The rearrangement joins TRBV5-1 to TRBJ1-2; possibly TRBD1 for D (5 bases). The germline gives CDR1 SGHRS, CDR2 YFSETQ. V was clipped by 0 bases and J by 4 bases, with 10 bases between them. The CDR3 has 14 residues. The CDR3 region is CASSLAQGSYGYTF. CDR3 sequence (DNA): TGCGCCAGCAGCTTGGCCCAGGGTTCCTATGGCTACACCTTC.